This TCR beta chain is drawn from a study of T cells in Graves' hyperthyroidism and ophthalmopathy. Background on the study: Peripheral blood was drawn at first diagnosis, prior to all treatment.

Lactation, pregnancy, other autoimmune disease or uncontrolled infection excluded patients. The sample holds many counts of this clonotype. What it recognizes is unknown. Amplification yielded TCR beta CDR3 regions, with RNA transcripts as the source. Initially, a first-round RT-PCR of the TCR CDR3 employed the HTBI primer set. TCRdb re-called the multiplex PCR reads through MiXCR, storing one row per CDR3 protein. The sample holds roughly 700,000 distinct CDR3 sequences, about 15% seen once. Overall study results and limits: Also found in blood were most expanded thyroid clonotypes above 0.001.

The CDR3 runs 15 residues. Germline values: CDR1 SGHTA, CDR2 FQGTGA. J lost 7 bases, V lost 2 bases, and 7 bases had no gene match. The receptor's source is a woman aged 18-29 years with Graves' hyperthyroidism. Sequencing was carried out using blood. V and J are TRBV7-3 and TRBJ2-1; TRBD2 matches 8 bases. The CDR3 spells CASSLVLAGQNEQFF. CDR3 DNA sequence: TGTGCCAGCAGCTTAGTGCTAGCGGGCCAGAATGAGCAGTTCTTC. Supplemented by reference TRBV7-3 and TRBJ2-1, the full variable domain reads GAGVSQTPSNKVTEKGKYVELRCDPISGHTALYWYRQSLGQGPEFLIYFQGTGAADDSGLPNDRFFAVRPEGSVSTLKIQRTERGDSAVYLCASSLVLAGQNEQFFGPGTRLTVL.